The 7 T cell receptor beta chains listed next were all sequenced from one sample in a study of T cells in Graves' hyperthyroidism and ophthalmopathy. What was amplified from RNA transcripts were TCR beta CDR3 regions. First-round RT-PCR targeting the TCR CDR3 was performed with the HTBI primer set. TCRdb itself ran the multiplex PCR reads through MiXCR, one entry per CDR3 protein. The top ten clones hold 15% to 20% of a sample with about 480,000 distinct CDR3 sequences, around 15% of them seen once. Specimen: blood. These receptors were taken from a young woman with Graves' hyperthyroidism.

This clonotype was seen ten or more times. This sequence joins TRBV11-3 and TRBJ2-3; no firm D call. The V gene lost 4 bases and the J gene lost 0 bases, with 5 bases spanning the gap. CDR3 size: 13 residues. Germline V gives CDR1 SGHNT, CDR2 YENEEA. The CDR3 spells CASSSLSTDTQYF. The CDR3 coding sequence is TGTGCCAGCAGCTCGCTTAGCACAGATACGCAGTATTTT.

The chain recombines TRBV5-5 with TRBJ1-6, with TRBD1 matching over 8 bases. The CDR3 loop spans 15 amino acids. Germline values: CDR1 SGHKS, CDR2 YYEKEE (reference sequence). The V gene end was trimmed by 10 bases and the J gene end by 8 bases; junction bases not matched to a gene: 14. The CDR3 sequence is CASAVTGDFYSPLHF. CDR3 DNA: TGTGCCTCGGCGGTGACAGGGGATTTTTATTCACCCCTCCACTTT.

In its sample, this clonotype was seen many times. The CDR3: CSVSHRVAGELFF. DNA of the CDR3: TGCAGCGTTTCCCACAGGGTCGCCGGGGAGCTGTTTTTT. The chain carries TRBV29-1 and TRBJ2-2; D might be TRBD1 (6 bases). Germline assignment: CDR1 SQVTM and CDR2 ANQGSEA. V lost 5 bases and J 6 bases, leaving 13 bases between the germline ends. This CDR3 spans 13 amino acids.

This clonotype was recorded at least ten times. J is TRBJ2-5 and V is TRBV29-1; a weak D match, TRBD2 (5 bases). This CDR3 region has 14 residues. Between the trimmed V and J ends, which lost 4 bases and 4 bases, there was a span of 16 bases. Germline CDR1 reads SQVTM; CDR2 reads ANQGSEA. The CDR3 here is CSVAFSEVGETQYF. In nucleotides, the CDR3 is TGCAGCGTTGCATTTTCGGAGGTAGGAGAGACCCAGTACTTC.

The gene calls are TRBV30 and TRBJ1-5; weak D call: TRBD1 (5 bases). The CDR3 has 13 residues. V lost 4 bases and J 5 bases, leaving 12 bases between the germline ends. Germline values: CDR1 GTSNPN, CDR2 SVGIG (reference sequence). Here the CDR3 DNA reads TGTGCCTGGAATGTAGGGGTGGATCAGCCCCAGCATTTT. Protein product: CAWNVGVDQPQHF.

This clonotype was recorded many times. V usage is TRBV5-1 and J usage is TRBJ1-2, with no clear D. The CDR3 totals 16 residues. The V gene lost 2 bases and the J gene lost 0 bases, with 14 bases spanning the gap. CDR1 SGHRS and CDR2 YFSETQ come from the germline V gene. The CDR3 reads CASSLNQITSNYGYTF. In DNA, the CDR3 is TGCGCCAGCAGCTTAAATCAGATTACCTCTAACTATGGCTACACCTTC.

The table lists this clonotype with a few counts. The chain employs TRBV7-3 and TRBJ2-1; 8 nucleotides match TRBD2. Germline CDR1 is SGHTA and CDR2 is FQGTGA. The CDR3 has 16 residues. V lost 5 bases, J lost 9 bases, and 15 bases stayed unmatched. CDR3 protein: CASSPSGLAGGGEQFF. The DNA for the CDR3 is TGTGCCAGCAGCCCCTCTGGACTAGCTGGAGGGGGTGAGCAGTTCTTC. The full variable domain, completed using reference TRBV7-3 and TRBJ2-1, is GAGVSQTPSNKVTEKGKYVELRCDPISGHTALYWYRQSLGQGPEFLIYFQGTGAADDSGLPNDRFFAVRPEGSVSTLKIQRTERGDSAVYLCASSPSGLAGGGEQFFGPGTRLTVL.